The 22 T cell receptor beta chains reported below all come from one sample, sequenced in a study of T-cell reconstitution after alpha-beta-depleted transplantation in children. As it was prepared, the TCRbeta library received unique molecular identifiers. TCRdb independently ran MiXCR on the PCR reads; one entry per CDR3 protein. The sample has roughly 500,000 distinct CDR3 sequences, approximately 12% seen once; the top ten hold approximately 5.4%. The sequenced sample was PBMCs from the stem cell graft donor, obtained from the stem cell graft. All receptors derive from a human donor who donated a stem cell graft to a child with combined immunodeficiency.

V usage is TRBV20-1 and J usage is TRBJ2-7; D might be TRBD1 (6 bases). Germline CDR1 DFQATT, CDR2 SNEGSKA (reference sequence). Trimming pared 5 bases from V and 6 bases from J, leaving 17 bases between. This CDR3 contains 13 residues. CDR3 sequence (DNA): TGCAGTGCTGGTTCCGACAGGATCTTCGAGCAGTACTTC. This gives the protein CSAGSDRIFEQYF.

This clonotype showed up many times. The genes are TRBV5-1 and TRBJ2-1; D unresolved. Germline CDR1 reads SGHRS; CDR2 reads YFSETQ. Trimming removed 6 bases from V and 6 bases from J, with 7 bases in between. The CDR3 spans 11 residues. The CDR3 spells CASTGPNEQFF. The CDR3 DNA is TGCGCCAGCACTGGTCCCAATGAGCAGTTCTTC.

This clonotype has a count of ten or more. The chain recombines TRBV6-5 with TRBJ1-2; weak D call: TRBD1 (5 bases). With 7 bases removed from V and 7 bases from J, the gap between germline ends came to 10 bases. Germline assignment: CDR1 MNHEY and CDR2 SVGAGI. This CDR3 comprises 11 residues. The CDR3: CASMNGGGYTF. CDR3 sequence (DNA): TGTGCCAGCATGAATGGGGGTGGCTACACCTTC.

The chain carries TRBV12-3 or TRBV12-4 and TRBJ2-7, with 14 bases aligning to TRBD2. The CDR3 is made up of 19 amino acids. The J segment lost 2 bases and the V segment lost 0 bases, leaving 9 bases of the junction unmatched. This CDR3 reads CASSLATRTSGGLTYEQYF. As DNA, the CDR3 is TGTGCCAGCAGTTTAGCCACACGGACTAGCGGGGGGCTTACCTACGAGCAGTACTTC.

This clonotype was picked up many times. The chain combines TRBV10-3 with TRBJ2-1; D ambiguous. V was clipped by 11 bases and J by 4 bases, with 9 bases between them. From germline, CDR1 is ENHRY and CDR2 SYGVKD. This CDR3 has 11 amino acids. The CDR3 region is CAASVYNEQFF. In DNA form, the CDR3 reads TGTGCCGCTTCCGTTTACAATGAGCAGTTCTTC.

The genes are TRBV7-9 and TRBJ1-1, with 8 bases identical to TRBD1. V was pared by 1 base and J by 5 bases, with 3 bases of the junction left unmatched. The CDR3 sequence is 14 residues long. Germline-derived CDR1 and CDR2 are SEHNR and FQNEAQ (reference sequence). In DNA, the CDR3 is TGTGCCAGCAGCTTAGGGGGGACAGGTACTGAAGCTTTCTTT. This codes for CASSLGGTGTEAFF.

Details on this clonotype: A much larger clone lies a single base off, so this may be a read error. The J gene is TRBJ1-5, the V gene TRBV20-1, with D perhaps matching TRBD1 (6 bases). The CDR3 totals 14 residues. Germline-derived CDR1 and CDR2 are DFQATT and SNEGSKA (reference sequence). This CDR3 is CCASSGGRMRPQHF. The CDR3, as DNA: TGCTGTGCTAGTTCTGGGGGGCGGATGCGGCCCCAGCATTTT.

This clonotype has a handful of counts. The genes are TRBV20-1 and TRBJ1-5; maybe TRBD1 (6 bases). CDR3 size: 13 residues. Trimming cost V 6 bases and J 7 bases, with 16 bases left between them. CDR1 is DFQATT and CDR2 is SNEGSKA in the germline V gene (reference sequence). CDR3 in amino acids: CSANYRAGQPQHF. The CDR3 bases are TGCAGTGCAAACTACAGGGCTGGCCAGCCCCAGCATTTT.

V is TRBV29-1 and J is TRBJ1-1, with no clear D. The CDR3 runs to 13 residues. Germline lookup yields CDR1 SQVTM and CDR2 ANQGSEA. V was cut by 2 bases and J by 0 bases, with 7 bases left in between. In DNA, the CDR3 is TGCAGCGTTGAACGTGGCATGAACACTGAAGCTTTCTTT. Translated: CSVERGMNTEAFF. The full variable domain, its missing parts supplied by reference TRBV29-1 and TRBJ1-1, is SAVISQKPSRDICQRGTSLTIQCQVDSQVTMMFWYRQQPGQSLTLIATANQGSEATYESGFVIDKFPISRPNLTFSTLTVSNMSPEDSSIYLCSVERGMNTEAFFGQGTRLTVV.

CDR3 region: CASTQTEWASNQPQHF. In DNA form, the CDR3 reads TGTGCCAGCACTCAGACAGAATGGGCGAGCAATCAGCCCCAGCATTTT. The chain joins TRBV6-1 to TRBJ1-5; perhaps TRBD1 as D (5 bases). The CDR3 totals 16 residues. The germline V and J ends were trimmed by 7 bases and 1 base, with 17 bases remaining between them. Germline V gene data show CDR1 as MNHNS and CDR2 as SASEGT.

In DNA, the CDR3 is TGTGCCAGCAGTTCCCCCTGGACTAGCGGGGGTACTAGCACAGATACGCAGTATTTT. This translates into CASSSPWTSGGTSTDTQYF. The chain has TRBV28 and TRBJ2-3; TRBD2 matches at 13 bases. Germline CDR1 is MDHEN and CDR2 is SYDVKM. The CDR3 consists of 19 residues. With 4 bases clipped from V and 0 bases from J, the junction kept 10 bases outside the gene matches.

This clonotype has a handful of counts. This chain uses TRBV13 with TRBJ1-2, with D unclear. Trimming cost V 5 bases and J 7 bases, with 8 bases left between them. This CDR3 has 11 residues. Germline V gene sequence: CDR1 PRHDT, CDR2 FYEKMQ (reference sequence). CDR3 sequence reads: CASSPSPGYTF. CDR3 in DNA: TGTGCCAGCAGCCCCTCACCTGGCTACACCTTC.

DNA of the CDR3: TGTGCCAGCAGGCCCTCTGGGGGGGCCGACGATACGCAGTATTTT. Protein: CASRPSGGADDTQYF. The chain carries TRBV6-2 or TRBV6-3 and TRBJ2-3; the D gene is possibly TRBD2 (7 bases). Trimming cost V 6 bases and J 6 bases, with 19 bases left between them. The CDR3 is 15 amino acids. Per the germline V gene, CDR1 is MNHEY and CDR2 is SVGEGT.

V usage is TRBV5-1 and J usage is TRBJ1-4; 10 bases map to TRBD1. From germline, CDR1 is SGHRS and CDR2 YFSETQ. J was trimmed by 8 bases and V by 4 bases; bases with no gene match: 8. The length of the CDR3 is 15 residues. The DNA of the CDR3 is TGCGCCAGCAGCAGGGACAGGGGTCGGGAAGAAAAACTGTTTTTT. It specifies CASSRDRGREEKLFF.

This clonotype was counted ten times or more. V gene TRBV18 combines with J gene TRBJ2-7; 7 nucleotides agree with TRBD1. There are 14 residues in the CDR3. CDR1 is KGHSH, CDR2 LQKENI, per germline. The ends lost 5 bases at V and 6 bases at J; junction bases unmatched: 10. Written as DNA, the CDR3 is TGTGCCAGCTCAGTTACAGGGGAAAGATTCGAGCAGTACTTC. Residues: CASSVTGERFEQYF.

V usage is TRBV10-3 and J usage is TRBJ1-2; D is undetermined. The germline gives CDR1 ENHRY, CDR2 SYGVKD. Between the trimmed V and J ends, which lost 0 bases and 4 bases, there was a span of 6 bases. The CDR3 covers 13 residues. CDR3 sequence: CAISESAGYGYTF. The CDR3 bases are TGTGCCATCAGTGAGTCGGCAGGCTATGGCTACACCTTC.

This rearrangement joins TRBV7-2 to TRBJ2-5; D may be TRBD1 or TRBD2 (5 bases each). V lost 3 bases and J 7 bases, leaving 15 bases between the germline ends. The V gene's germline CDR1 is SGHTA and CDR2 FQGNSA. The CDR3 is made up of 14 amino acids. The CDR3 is CASSLAGSAGTQYF. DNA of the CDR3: TGTGCCAGCAGCTTGGCAGGGAGTGCAGGGACCCAGTACTTC.

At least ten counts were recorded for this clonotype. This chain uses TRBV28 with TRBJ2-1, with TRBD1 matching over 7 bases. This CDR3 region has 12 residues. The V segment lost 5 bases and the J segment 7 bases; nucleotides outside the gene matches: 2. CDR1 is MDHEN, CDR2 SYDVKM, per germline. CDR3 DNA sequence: TGTGCCAGCAGTCAACAGGGGAATGAGCAGTTCTTC. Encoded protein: CASSQQGNEQFF.

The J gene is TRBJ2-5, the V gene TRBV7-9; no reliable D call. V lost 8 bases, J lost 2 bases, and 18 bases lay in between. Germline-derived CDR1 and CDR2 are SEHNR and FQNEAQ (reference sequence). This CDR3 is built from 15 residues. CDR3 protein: CASRSGQAIQETQYF. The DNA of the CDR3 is TGTGCCAGCCGATCCGGGCAGGCGATACAAGAGACCCAGTACTTC. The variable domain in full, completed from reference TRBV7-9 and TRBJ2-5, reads DTGVSQNPRHKITKRGQNVTFRCDPISEHNRLYWYRQTLGQGPEFLTYFQNEAQLEKSRLLSDRFSAERPKGSFSTLEIQRTEQGDSAMYLCASRSGQAIQETQYFGPGTRLLVL.

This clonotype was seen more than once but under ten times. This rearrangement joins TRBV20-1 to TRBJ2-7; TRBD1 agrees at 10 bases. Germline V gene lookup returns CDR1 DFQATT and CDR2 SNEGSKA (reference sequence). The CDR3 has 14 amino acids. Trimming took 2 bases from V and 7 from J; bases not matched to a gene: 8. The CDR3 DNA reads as TGCAGTGCTAGATCCGGGACAGGGGAATGGGAGCAGTACTTC. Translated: CSARSGTGEWEQYF.

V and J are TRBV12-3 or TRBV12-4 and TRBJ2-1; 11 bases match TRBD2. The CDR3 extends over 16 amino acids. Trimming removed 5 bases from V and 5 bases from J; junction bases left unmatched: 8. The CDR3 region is CASSTYLAGGNNEQFF. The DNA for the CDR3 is TGTGCCAGCAGTACCTACCTAGCGGGAGGCAACAATGAGCAGTTCTTC.

CDR3 coding DNA: TGTGCCAGCAGCTTTAACAGGGAGGTCCGAAGCAATCAGCCCCAGCATTTT. Residues: CASSFNREVRSNQPQHF. The chain joins TRBV12-3 or TRBV12-4 to TRBJ1-5, with TRBD1 as a possible D gene (6 bases). The CDR3 spans 17 residues. Trimming removed 6 bases from V and 1 base from J, with 19 bases in between.